The 8 T cell receptor beta chains in this list originate from one sample, sequenced in a study of STAT5B mutations in CD4+ large granular lymphocyte leukemia. TCRdb's table, derived via immunoSEQ multiplex PCR, lists solely in-frame clones and lacks some. The data contain about 33,000 clones, about 74% of them singletons. The sequenced sample consisted of CD4+ T cells from blood buffy coats. These receptors were collected from a human donor in good health.

The chain combines TRBV11-2 with TRBJ1-2; no clear D gene. Germline V gene sequence: CDR1 SGHAT, CDR2 FQNNGV. Between the trimmed V and J ends, which lost 2 bases and 4 bases, there was a span of 5 bases. The CDR3 length is 12 residues. As DNA, the CDR3 is TGTGCCAGCAGCTTATCCACCTATGGCTACACCTTC. This encodes CASSLSTYGYTF.

The CDR3 region is CASSLPGLAGEQYF. As DNA, the CDR3 is TGTGCCAGCAGCTTACCGGGACTAGCGGGAGAGCAGTACTTC. V gene TRBV7-2 combines with J gene TRBJ2-7; TRBD2 matches 13 bases. This CDR3 spans 14 amino acids. Trimming took 2 bases from V and 7 from J; bases not matched to a gene: 2. Per the germline V gene, CDR1 is SGHTA and CDR2 is FQGNSA.

This clone was seen only a few times. The J gene is TRBJ2-7, the V gene TRBV30; 8 bases map to TRBD2. Trimming removed 3 bases from V and 6 bases from J; junction bases left unmatched: 7. Germline lookup yields CDR1 GTSNPN and CDR2 SVGIG (reference sequence). The CDR3 contains 13 residues. The CDR3 coding sequence is TGTGCCTGGAGAACGGGAGGGCTGATCGAGCAGTACTTC. Its protein product is CAWRTGGLIEQYF. The entire variable domain, with the rest obtained from reference TRBV30 and TRBJ2-7, is as follows: SQTIHQWPATLVQPVGSPLSLECTVEGTSNPNLYWYRQAAGRGLQLLFYSVGIGQISSEVPQNLSASRPQDRQFILSSKKLLLSDSGFYLCAWRTGGLIEQYFGPGTRLTVT.

The chain links TRBV6-6 to TRBJ1-6, with unresolved D. Trimming left V 6 bases short and J 8 bases short, with 8 bases between. Germline V gene lookup returns CDR1 MNHNY and CDR2 SVGAGI (reference sequence). The CDR3 consists of 12 residues. The CDR3 protein is CASSTRDSPLHF. The CDR3 DNA follows: TGTGCCAGCAGCACGCGAGATTCACCCCTCCACTTT.

The chain combines TRBV14 with TRBJ2-3; possibly TRBD1 for D (6 bases). The V gene's germline CDR1 is SGHDN and CDR2 FVKESK. Trimming shortened V by 2 bases and J by 4 bases, and 13 bases separated the two germline ends. The CDR3 has 15 residues. CDR3 residues: CASSQPQGPPDTQYF. The CDR3 bases are TGTGCCAGCAGCCAACCCCAGGGGCCCCCAGATACGCAGTATTTT.

This clone has a handful of counts. The rearrangement uses TRBV30 and TRBJ1-4; a possible D gene is TRBD1 (5 bases). This CDR3 is 14 amino acids long. Trimming removed 0 bases from V and 8 bases from J, with 13 bases in between. Germline CDR1 reads GTSNPN; CDR2 reads SVGIG (reference sequence). CDR3 coding DNA: TGTGCCTGGAGTGTGGGGGTAGGGCGCGAAAAACTGTTTTTT. Amino acid sequence: CAWSVGVGREKLFF.

The table lists this clone with a few counts. The chain combines TRBV11-2 with TRBJ1-3; D not resolved. CDR3 length: 15 residues. Trimming removed 2 bases from V and 3 bases from J, with 11 bases in between. Germline CDR1 is SGHAT and CDR2 is FQNNGV. The CDR3 bases are TGTGCCAGCAGCTTATATGTGGGAGGTGGAAACACCATATATTTT. Protein: CASSLYVGGGNTIYF.

This chain uses TRBV18 with TRBJ1-1, with D maybe TRBD1 (6 bases). The germline V and J ends were trimmed by 4 bases and 4 bases, with 10 bases remaining between them. Germline CDR1 and CDR2: KGHSH and LQKENI. This CDR3 region has 13 residues. CDR3 residues: CASSRTGSTEAFF. The CDR3 DNA is TGTGCCAGCTCACGCACAGGGTCCACTGAAGCTTTCTTT.